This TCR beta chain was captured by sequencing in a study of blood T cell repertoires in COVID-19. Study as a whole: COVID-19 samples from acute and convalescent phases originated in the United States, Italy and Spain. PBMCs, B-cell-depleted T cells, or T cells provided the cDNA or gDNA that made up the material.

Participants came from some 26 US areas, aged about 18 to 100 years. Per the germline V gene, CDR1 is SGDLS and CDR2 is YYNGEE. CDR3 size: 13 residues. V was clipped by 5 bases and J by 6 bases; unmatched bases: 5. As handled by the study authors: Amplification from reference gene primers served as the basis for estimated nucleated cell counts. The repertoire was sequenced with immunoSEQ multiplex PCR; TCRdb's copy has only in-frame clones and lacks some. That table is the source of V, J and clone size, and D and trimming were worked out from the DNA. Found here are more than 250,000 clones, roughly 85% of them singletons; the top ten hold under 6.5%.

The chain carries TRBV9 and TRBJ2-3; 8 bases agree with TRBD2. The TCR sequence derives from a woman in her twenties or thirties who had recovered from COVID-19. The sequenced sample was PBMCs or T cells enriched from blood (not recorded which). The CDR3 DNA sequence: TGTGCCAGCAGTCGGGGGGGACGGGATACGCAGTATTTT. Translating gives CASSRGGRDTQYF.